The 18 T cell receptor beta chains reported below all come from one sample, sequenced in a study of cytomegalovirus exposure and HLA in healthy donors. PCR primers comprised 60 Vbeta and 13 Jbeta primers. Sequencing was performed with immunoSEQ multiplex PCR; in TCRdb, only in-frame clones are kept and a portion is missing. Recorded for this sample: 65,000 to 95,000 clones. The sample was PBMCs. The source is a female donor in good health and CMV-seropositive.

The V call is TRBV6-1, the J call TRBJ2-5; D is perhaps TRBD1 (6 bases). With 2 bases removed from V and 4 bases from J, the gap between germline ends came to 17 bases. Per germline, CDR1 MNHNS and CDR2 SASEGT. There are 16 residues in the CDR3. The CDR3 nucleotides read TGTGCCAGCAGTGAATTTGGGGGAAGAGGGGGAGAGACCCAGTACTTC. The encoded protein is CASSEFGGRGGETQYF.

V usage is TRBV18 and J usage is TRBJ2-5; D uncertain. The end of the DNA aligns better with TRBJ2-7, so the J call may be wrong. The CDR3 length is 13 residues. Germline CDR1 reads KGHSH; CDR2 reads LQKENI. The DNA for the CDR3 is TGTGCCAGCTCACCACCTAGTACCTACGAGCAGTACTTC. This codes for CASSPPSTYEQYF.

The chain uses TRBV4-3 and TRBJ1-2; D may be TRBD1 (6 bases). Germline CDR1 reads LGHNA; CDR2 reads YSLEER. This CDR3 is 14 amino acids long. Deletions cut 3 bases from V and 6 bases from J, with 14 bases between. The CDR3, as DNA: TGCGCCAGCAGCCACTTACAGGGCGTGGATGGCTACACCTTC. Translated, it gives CASSHLQGVDGYTF.

This CDR3 reads CASSVTRDSWEQYF. The CDR3 region has the DNA TGTGCCAGCAGCGTTACACGGGACAGCTGGGAGCAGTACTTC. This chain uses TRBV2 with TRBJ2-7; 7 bases agree with TRBD1. Germline V CDR1 and CDR2: SNHLY, FYNNEI. Unmatched junction bases numbered 12, after V lost 6 bases and J lost 7 bases. The CDR3 spans 14 residues.

This rearrangement joins TRBV28 to TRBJ1-2, with D perhaps TRBD1 (5 bases). Germline values: CDR1 MDHEN, CDR2 SYDVKM. This CDR3 is 14 amino acids long. Trimming removed 7 bases from V and 4 bases from J, with 16 bases in between. The CDR3 reads CASTPLVGAYGYTF. CDR3 in DNA: TGTGCCAGCACCCCACTGGTTGGGGCCTATGGCTACACCTTC.

This clone shows up as medium-sized by frequency. V is TRBV28 and J is TRBJ2-7; 8 nucleotides align to TRBD2. With 5 bases clipped from V and 3 bases from J, the junction kept 6 bases outside the gene matches. CDR3 size: 14 residues. Germline CDR1 and CDR2: MDHEN and SYDVKM. The CDR3 DNA is TGTGCCAGCAGTCAAGCGGGAGACCTCTACGAGCAGTACTTC. Translated, it gives CASSQAGDLYEQYF.

The V call is TRBV9, the J call TRBJ1-1, with D possibly matching TRBD1 (6 bases). Trimming removed 0 bases from V and 7 bases from J, with 16 bases in between. The CDR3 is 15 amino acids. Germline CDR1 reads SGDLS; CDR2 reads YYNGEE. The CDR3 nucleotides are TGTGCCAGCAGCGTAGGGGGACACTACGAGGATGAAGCTTTCTTT. Protein product: CASSVGGHYEDEAFF.

This sequence joins TRBV9 and TRBJ2-1; TRBD2 might be the D (8 bases). The CDR3 runs to 18 residues. The germline V gene has CDR1 SGDLS and CDR2 YYNGEE. V was cut by 3 bases and J by 4 bases, with 23 bases left in between. The CDR3 sequence is CASSEGDRGTSGYNEQFF. The CDR3 DNA reads as TGTGCCAGCAGCGAGGGGGACAGAGGGACTAGTGGGTACAATGAGCAGTTCTTC.

V gene TRBV4-3 combines with J gene TRBJ2-2; D not resolved. Germline CDR1 is LGHNA and CDR2 is YSLEER. CDR3 length: 14 amino acids. V dropped 5 bases and J dropped 6 bases, with 13 bases sitting between them. The CDR3 loop reads CASSGYSRAGELFF. The CDR3 DNA is TGCGCCAGCAGCGGATATTCCCGGGCCGGGGAGCTGTTTTTT.

This chain connects TRBV5-1 to TRBJ2-5; 9 bases are shared with TRBD1. This CDR3 region has 13 residues. CDR1 is SGHRS and CDR2 is YFSETQ in the germline V gene. The V gene end was trimmed by 2 bases and the J gene end by 14 bases; junction bases not matched to a gene: 10. CDR3 loop: CASSFKPGQGVYF. CDR3 nucleotides: TGCGCCAGCAGCTTTAAACCGGGACAGGGTGTCTACTTC.

This chain joins TRBV27 and TRBJ1-5; maybe TRBD1 (6 bases). The germline gives CDR1 MNHEY, CDR2 SMNVEV (reference sequence). This CDR3 region has 15 residues. V was cut by 10 bases and J by 5 bases, with 21 bases left in between. The CDR3, as DNA: TGTGCCAACTTGTTCGGGACGGGACACCATCAGCCCCAGCATTTT. This translates into CANLFGTGHHQPQHF.

The V call is TRBV11-2, the J call TRBJ1-1; TRBD1 matches at 7 bases. Germline V gene data show CDR1 as SGHAT and CDR2 as FQNNGV. This CDR3 is 14 amino acids long. With 0 bases clipped from V and 3 bases from J, the junction kept 1 base outside the gene matches. This CDR3 is CASSLDRGDTEAFF. The CDR3 DNA reads as TGTGCCAGCAGCTTAGACAGGGGGGACACTGAAGCTTTCTTT.

The chain is built from TRBV5-1 and TRBJ2-2; D is unresolved. Germline loops: CDR1 SGHRS, CDR2 YFSETQ. Trimming pared 0 bases from V and 5 bases from J, leaving 11 bases between. CDR3 length equals 15 residues. CDR3 nucleotide sequence: TGCGCCAGCAGCTTGGACCTTGGCATTACCGGGGAGCTGTTTTTT. Protein: CASSLDLGITGELFF.

The V call is TRBV2, the J call TRBJ1-5; D gene uncertain. The CDR3 is made up of 16 amino acids. Germline V gene lookup returns CDR1 SNHLY and CDR2 FYNNEI. V shed 8 bases and J shed 0 bases, with 17 bases lying between them. The CDR3 reads CASSNGYPNSNQPQHF. The CDR3 nucleotides are TGTGCCAGCTCGAACGGGTACCCAAATAGCAATCAGCCCCAGCATTTT. Filled out from reference TRBV2 and TRBJ1-5, the complete variable domain reads EPEVTQTPSHQVTQMGQEVILRCVPISNHLYFYWYRQILGQKVEFLVSFYNNEISEKSEIFDDQFSVERPDGSNFTLKIRSTKLEDSAMYFCASSNGYPNSNQPQHFGDGTRLSIL.

This rearrangement joins TRBV28 to TRBJ2-1; a weak D match, TRBD2 (7 bases). CDR1 is MDHEN, CDR2 SYDVKM, per germline. This CDR3 region has 15 residues. V lost 7 bases and J 0 bases, leaving 13 bases between the germline ends. The CDR3: CASTVGGGSYNEQFF. The CDR3 bases are TGTGCCAGCACGGTGGGAGGGGGCTCCTACAATGAGCAGTTCTTC.

This chain connects TRBV30 to TRBJ1-6, with 11 bases fitting TRBD1. This CDR3 comprises 14 residues. The ends lost 2 bases at V and 8 bases at J; junction bases unmatched: 2. Per the germline V gene, CDR1 is GTSNPN and CDR2 is SVGIG (reference sequence). CDR3 amino acids: CAWSRDRGYSPLHF. The CDR3 bases are TGTGCCTGGAGTCGGGACAGGGGGTATTCACCCCTCCACTTT.

V usage is TRBV29-1 and J usage is TRBJ1-1, with D tentatively TRBD1 (5 bases). CDR1 is SQVTM and CDR2 is ANQGSEA in the germline V gene. The CDR3 has 13 amino acids. V shed 1 base and J shed 4 bases, with 10 bases lying between them. The CDR3 sequence is CSVEVGQATEAFF. The CDR3 bases are TGCAGCGTTGAAGTGGGGCAAGCCACTGAAGCTTTCTTT.

The rearrangement joins TRBV27 to TRBJ1-2; D call uncertain. Germline assignment: CDR1 MNHEY and CDR2 SMNVEV (reference sequence). Trimming removed 1 base at V and 3 bases at J, with 6 bases between. The CDR3 totals 13 residues. CDR3 bases: TGTGCCAGCAGTTTATTCGGGGACTATGGCTACACCTTC. This encodes CASSLFGDYGYTF.